The text below deals with one T cell receptor (beta chain). Antigen: not known. Next came a second PCR, run for about 6 to 12 cycles, which used a sample-barcoded 5' primer along with a J-beta primer mix. TCRdb fed the 5' RACE reads into MiXCR, producing one record per CDR3 protein. The table lists roughly 1.9 million distinct CDR3 sequences, roughly two fifths of them singletons, with under 30% in the top ten. The data derive from a study of blood T cells in healthy people across ages. Findings of the study overall: Measured against age, TCR beta diversity per million T cells decreased in a roughly linear manner. Long-lived donors had more naive CD4+ cells and higher diversity than aged donors.

The CDR3 runs 14 residues. The origin of this receptor is a human donor in good health. The chain has TRBV23-1 and TRBJ2-4, with TRBD1 identical over 7 bases. The J call is in doubt because the DNA end fits TRBJ2-7 better. TRBV23-1 is designated an ORF whose function remains uncertain. The sequencing sample was made of blood. CDR3 amino acids: CASSQSRTGYEQYF. CDR3 sequence (DNA): TGCGCCAGCAGTCAATCGAGGACAGGCTACGAGCAGTACTTC.